The T cell receptor (beta chain) under discussion was sequenced for a study of T cell responses to AZD1222 COVID-19 vaccine. Study as a whole: Second doses that came at about 4 or about 12 weeks were put together. General study findings and limits: The donors showed a predominance of white British ancestry and of females, with possible underestimation of clonal diversity. Samples come after the peak T cell response, not at day 14.

This clone appeared once. Its specificity is not known. TCRdb's copy holds only in-frame clones and misses some; the assay was immunoSEQ multiplex PCR. This table holds approximately 200,000 clones, 85% to 90% found once. The germline CDR1 and CDR2 sequences are KGHDR and SFDVKD. The CDR3 is 16 residues long. Trimming left V 4 bases short and J 2 bases short, with 14 bases between. The sequence derives from an adult in good health. V is TRBV24-1 and J is TRBJ1-5; tentative D call: TRBD1 (5 bases). Source: peripheral blood, taken on day 0 of AZD1222 vaccination. CDR3 DNA sequence: TGTGCCACCAGTGAACGGGACGTTTTGTGCAATCAGCCCCAGCATTTT. Translated, it gives CATSERDVLCNQPQHF.